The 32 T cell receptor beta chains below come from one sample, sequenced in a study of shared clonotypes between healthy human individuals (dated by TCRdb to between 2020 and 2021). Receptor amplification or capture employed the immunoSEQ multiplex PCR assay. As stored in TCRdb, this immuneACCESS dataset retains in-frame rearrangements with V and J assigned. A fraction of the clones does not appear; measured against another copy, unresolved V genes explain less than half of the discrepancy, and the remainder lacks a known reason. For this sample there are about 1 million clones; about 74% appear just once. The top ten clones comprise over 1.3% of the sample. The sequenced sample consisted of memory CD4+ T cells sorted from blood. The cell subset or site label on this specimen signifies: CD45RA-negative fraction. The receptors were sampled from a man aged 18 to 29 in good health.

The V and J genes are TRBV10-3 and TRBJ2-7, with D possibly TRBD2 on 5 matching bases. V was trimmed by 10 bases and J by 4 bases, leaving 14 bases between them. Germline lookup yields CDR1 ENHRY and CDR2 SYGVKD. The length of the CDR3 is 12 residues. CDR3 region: CASGLGSYEQYF. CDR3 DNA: TGTGCCAGCGGGTTGGGGTCGTACGAGCAGTACTTC.

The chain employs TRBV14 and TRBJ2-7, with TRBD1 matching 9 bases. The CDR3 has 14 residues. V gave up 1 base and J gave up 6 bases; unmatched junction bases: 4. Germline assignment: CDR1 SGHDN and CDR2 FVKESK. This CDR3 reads CASSQAGTGREQYF. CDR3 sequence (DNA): TGTGCCAGCAGCCAAGCTGGGACAGGGCGCGAGCAGTACTTC.

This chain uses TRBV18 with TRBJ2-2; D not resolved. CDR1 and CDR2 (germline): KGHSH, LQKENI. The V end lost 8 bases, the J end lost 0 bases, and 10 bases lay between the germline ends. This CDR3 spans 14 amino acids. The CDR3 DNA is TGTGCCAGCGCGCCCATGACGAACACCGGGGAGCTGTTTTTT. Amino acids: CASAPMTNTGELFF. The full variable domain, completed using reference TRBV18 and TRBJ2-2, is NAGVMQNPRHLVRRRGQEARLRCSPMKGHSHVYWYRQLPEEGLKFMVYLQKENIIDESGMPKERFSAEFPKEGPSILRIQQVVRGDSAAYFCASAPMTNTGELFFGEGSRLTVL.

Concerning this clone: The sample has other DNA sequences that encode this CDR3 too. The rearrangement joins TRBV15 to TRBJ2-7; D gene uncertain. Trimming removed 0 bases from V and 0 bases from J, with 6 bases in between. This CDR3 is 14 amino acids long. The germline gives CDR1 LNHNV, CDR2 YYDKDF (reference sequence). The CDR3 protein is CATSRDQVSYEQYF. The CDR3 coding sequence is TGTGCCACCAGCAGAGACCAGGTCTCCTACGAGCAGTACTTC.

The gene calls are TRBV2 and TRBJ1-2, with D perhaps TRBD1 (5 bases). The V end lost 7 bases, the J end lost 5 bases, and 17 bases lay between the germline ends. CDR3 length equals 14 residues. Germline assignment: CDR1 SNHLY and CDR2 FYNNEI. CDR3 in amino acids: CASIEGTWGYGYTF. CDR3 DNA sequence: TGTGCCAGCATTGAGGGAACCTGGGGGTATGGCTACACCTTC. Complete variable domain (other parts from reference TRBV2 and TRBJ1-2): EPEVTQTPSHQVTQMGQEVILRCVPISNHLYFYWYRQILGQKVEFLVSFYNNEISEKSEIFDDQFSVERPDGSNFTLKIRSTKLEDSAMYFCASIEGTWGYGYTFGSGTRLTVV.

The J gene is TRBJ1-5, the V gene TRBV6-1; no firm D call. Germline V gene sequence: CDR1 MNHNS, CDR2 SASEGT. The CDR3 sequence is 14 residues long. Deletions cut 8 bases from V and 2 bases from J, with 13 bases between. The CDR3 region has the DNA TGTGCCAGCCTGAGGCAGGCCCGCAATCAGCCCCAGCATTTT. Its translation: CASLRQARNQPQHF.

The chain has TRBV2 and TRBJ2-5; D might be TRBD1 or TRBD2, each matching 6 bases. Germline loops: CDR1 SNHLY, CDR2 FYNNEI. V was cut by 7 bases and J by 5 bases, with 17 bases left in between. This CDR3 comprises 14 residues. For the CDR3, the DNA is TGTGCCAGCAAGGGGGGTACTAGTTCTGAGACCCAGTACTTC. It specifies CASKGGTSSETQYF.

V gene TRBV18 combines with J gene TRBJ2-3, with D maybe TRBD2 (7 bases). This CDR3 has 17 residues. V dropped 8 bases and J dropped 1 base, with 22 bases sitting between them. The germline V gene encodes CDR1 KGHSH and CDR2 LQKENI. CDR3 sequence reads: CASAPGNRGAGTDTQYF. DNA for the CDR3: TGTGCCAGCGCCCCCGGAAATCGGGGGGCAGGCACAGATACGCAGTATTTT.

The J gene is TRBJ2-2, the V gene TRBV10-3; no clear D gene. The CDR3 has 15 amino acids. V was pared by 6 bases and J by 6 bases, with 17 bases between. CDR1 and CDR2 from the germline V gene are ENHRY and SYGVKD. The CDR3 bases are TGTGCCATCAGGCCGTCTACCATGGATGCCGGGGAGCTGTTTTTT. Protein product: CAIRPSTMDAGELFF.

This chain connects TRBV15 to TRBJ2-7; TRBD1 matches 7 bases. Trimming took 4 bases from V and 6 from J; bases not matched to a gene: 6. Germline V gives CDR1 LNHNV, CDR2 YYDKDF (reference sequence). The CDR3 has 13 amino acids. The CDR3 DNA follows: TGTGCCACCAGCACGGCAGGGGGACCCGAGCAGTACTTC. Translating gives CATSTAGGPEQYF.

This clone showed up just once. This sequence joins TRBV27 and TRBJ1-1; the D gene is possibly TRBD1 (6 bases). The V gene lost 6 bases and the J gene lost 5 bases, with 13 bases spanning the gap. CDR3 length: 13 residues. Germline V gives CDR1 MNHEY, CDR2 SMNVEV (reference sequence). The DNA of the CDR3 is TGTGCCAGCAGGACCCCGGGGGCGACTGAAGCTTTCTTT. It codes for CASRTPGATEAFF.

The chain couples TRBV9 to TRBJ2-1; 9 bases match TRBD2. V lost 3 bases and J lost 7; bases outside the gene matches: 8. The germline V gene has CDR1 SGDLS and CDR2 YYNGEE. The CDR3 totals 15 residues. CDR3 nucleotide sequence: TGTGCCAGCAGCGAAATAGCGGGAGCACGGAATGAGCAGTTCTTC. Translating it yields CASSEIAGARNEQFF.

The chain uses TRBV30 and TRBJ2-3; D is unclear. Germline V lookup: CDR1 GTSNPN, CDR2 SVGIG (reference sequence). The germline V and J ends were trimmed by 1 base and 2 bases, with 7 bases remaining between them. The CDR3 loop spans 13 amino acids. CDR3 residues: CAWSGGFTDTQYF. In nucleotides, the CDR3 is TGTGCCTGGAGTGGAGGATTCACAGATACGCAGTATTTT.

CDR3 in amino acids: CASNSGNTIYF. CDR3 in DNA: TGTGCCTCAAACTCTGGAAACACCATATATTTT. The chain has TRBV30 and TRBJ1-3; D is ambiguous. V was pared by 7 bases and J by 0 bases, with 4 bases between. The V gene's germline CDR1 is GTSNPN and CDR2 SVGIG (reference sequence). The CDR3 contains 11 residues.

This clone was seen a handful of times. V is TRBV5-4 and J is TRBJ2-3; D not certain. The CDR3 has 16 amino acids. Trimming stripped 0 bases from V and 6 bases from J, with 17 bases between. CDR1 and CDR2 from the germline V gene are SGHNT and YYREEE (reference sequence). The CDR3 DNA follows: TGTGCCAGCAGCTTGGAGCCCCTATTTAGGGTGGATACGCAGTATTTT. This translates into CASSLEPLFRVDTQYF.

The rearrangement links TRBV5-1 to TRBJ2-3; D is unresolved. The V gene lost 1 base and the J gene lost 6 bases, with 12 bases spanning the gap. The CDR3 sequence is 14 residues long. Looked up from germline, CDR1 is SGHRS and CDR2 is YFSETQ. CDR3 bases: TGCGCCAGCAGCTTGTCTCGATCAGACGATACGCAGTATTTT. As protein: CASSLSRSDDTQYF. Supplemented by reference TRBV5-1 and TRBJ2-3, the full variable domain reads KAGVTQTPRYLIKTRGQQVTLSCSPISGHRSVSWYQQTPGQGLQFLFEYFSETQRNKGNFPGRFSGRQFSNSRSEMNVSTLELGDSALYLCASSLSRSDDTQYFGPGTRLTVL.

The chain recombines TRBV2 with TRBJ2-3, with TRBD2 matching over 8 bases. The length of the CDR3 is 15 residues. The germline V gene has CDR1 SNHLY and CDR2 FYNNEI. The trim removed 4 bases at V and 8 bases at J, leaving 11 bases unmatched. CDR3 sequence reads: CASSGLAGPGGTQYF. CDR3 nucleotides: TGTGCCAGCAGTGGGCTAGCGGGCCCCGGGGGTACGCAGTATTTT.

The CDR3 protein is CAISNSANTDTQYF. In nucleotides, the CDR3 is TGTGCCATCAGTAATAGCGCCAACACAGATACGCAGTATTTT. The rearrangement uses TRBV10-3 and TRBJ2-3, with D possibly TRBD2 on 5 matching bases. The length of the CDR3 is 14 residues. With 5 bases removed from V and 2 bases from J, the gap between germline ends came to 11 bases. The germline V gene has CDR1 ENHRY and CDR2 SYGVKD.

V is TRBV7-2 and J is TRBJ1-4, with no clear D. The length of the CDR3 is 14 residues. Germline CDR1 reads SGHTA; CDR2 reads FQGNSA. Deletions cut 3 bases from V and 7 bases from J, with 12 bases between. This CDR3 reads CASSLAFLSEKLFF. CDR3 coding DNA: TGTGCCAGCAGCTTGGCTTTTTTGAGTGAAAAACTGTTTTTT.

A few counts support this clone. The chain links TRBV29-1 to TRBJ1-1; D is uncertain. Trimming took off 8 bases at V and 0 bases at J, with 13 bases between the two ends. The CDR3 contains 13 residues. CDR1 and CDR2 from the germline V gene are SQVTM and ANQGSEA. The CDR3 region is CSTEDGLNTEAFF. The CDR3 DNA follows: TGCAGCACGGAAGACGGTTTGAACACTGAAGCTTTCTTT.

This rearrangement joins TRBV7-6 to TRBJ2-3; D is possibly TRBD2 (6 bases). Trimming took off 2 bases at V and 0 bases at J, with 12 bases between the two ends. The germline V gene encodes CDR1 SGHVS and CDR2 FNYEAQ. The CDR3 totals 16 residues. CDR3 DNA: TGTGCCAGCAGCTTAATGCGGGGTCGGAGCACAGATACGCAGTATTTT. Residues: CASSLMRGRSTDTQYF.

CDR3 region: CATSRLAEASTDTQYF. The CDR3 nucleotides read TGTGCCACCAGCAGATTAGCGGAGGCTAGCACAGATACGCAGTATTTT. The rearrangement links TRBV15 to TRBJ2-3, with D perhaps matching TRBD2 (6 bases). Per the germline V gene, CDR1 is LNHNV and CDR2 is YYDKDF (reference sequence). This CDR3 contains 16 residues. The ends were cut back, 2 bases at V and 0 bases at J, with 12 bases in the middle.

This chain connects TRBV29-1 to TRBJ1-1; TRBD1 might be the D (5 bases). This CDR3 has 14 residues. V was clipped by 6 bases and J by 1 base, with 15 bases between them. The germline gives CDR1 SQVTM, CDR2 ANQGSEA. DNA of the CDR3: TGCAGCGTAAAACTACAGGAGACGAACACTGAAGCTTTCTTT. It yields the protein CSVKLQETNTEAFF.

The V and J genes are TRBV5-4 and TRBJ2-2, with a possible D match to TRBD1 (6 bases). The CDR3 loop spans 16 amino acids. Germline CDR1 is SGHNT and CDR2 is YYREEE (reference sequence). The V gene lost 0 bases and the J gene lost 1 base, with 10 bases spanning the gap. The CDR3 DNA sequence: TGTGCCAGCAGCTTGGGGTTAGGGGGGAACACCGGGGAGCTGTTTTTT. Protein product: CASSLGLGGNTGELFF.

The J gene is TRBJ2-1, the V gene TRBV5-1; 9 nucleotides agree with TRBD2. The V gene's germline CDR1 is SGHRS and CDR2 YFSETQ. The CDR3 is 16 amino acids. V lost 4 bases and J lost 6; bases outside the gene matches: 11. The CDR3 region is CASSEFSGRVGNEQFF. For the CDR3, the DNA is TGCGCCAGCAGCGAGTTTAGCGGGAGAGTGGGCAATGAGCAGTTCTTC.

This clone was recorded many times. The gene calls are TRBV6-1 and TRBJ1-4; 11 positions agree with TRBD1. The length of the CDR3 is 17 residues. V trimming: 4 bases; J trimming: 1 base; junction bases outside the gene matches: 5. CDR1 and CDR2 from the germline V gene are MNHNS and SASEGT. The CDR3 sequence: CASSADRGQLTNEKLFF. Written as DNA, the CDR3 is TGTGCCAGCAGTGCGGACAGGGGGCAACTAACTAATGAAAAACTGTTTTTT.

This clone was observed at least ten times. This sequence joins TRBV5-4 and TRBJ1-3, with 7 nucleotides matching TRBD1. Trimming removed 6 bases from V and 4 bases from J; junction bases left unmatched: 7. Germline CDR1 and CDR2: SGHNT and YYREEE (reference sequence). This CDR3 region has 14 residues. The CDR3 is CASTYRGAGNTIYF. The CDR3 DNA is TGTGCCAGCACCTACAGGGGCGCCGGAAACACCATATATTTT.

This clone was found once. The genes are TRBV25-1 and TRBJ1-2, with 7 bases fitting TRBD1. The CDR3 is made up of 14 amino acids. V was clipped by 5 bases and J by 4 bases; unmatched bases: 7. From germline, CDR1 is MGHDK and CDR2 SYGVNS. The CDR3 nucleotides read TGTGCCAGCAGTCGTGAACAGGGGCCCTATGGCTACACCTTC. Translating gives CASSREQGPYGYTF.

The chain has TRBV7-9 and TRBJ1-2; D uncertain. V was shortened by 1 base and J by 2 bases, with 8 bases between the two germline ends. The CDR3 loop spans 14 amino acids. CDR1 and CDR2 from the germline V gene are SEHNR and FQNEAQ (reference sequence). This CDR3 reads CASSLDTPNYGYTF. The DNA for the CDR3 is TGTGCCAGCAGCTTAGACACCCCCAACTATGGCTACACCTTC. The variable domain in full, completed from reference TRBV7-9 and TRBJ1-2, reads DTGVSQNPRHKITKRGQNVTFRCDPISEHNRLYWYRQTLGQGPEFLTYFQNEAQLEKSRLLSDRFSAERPKGSFSTLEIQRTEQGDSAMYLCASSLDTPNYGYTFGSGTRLTVV.

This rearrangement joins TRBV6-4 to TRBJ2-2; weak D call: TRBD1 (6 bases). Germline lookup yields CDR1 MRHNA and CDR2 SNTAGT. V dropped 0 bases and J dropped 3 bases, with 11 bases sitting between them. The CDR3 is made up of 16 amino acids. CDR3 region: CASSDSTGPDTGELFF. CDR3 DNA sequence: TGTGCCAGCAGTGACTCGACAGGACCGGACACCGGGGAGCTGTTTTTT.

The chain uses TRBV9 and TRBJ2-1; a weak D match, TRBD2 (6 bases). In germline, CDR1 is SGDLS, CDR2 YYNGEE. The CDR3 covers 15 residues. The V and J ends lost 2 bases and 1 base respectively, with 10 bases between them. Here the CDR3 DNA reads TGTGCCAGCAGCGTCAGCGGGTGGTCCTACAATGAGCAGTTCTTC. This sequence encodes CASSVSGWSYNEQFF.

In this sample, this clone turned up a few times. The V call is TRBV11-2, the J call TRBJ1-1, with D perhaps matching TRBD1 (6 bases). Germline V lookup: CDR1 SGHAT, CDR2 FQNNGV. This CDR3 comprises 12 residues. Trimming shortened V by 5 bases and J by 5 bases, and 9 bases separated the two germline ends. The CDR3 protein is CASSDGTTEAFF. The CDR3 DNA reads TGTGCCAGCAGCGATGGGACAACTGAAGCTTTCTTT.